These T cell receptor beta chains were read from a single sample in a study of blood T cells in healthy people across ages. Each CDR3 protein gets one entry after TCRdb re-called the 5' RACE reads with MiXCR. The sample yields 1.5 million to 2 million distinct CDR3 sequences, about two fifths seen once. The sequenced material came from blood. All receptors come from a human donor in good health. The CDR3 runs from the conserved cysteine through the conserved F or W. The order of the fields is D gene, V gene, J gene, clone size, CDR3 DNA, CDR3 protein. A D gene is named only where the DNA matches it firmly. Size is stated for part of the rows, as once, few or many counts, or as a class when the clone is expanded.

-	TRBV5-1	TRBJ2-1	few	TGCGCCAGCAGCTTGGACAGTCGTCACAATGAGCAGTTCTTC	CASSLDSRHNEQFF
-	TRBV20-1	TRBJ2-7	-	TGCAGTGCTATCACTGGACTGGATAGCTCCTACGAGCAGTACTTC	CSAITGLDSSYEQYF
TRBD1	TRBV12-3/TRBV12-4	TRBJ2-4	few	TGTGCCAGCAGCCGACAGGGGGCGGCCAGAAACATTCAGTACTTC	CASSRQGAARNIQYF
TRBD2	TRBV7-3	TRBJ2-3	few	TGTGCCAGCAGCTTAATCCGGAGCGGGGTAAGACCAGATACGCAGTATTTT	CASSLIRSGVRPDTQYF
TRBD2	TRBV7-8	TRBJ2-5	-	TGTGCCAGCAACTTTCTAGCGGGCTGGGAGACCCAGTACTTC	CASNFLAGWETQYF
-	TRBV15	TRBJ1-5	-	TGTGCCACCAGCAGAGAGAAGAGGCAGGGCCGTTTTCCGCCCCAGCATTTT	CATSREKRQGRFPPQHF
-	TRBV5-1	TRBJ2-5	few	TGCGCCAGCAGCTGGGGGACCTCCGATCGGGAGACCCAGTACTTC	CASSWGTSDRETQYF
-	TRBV2	TRBJ2-5	many	TGTGCCAGCAACCTTGCGACAGAGACCCAGTACTTC	CASNLATETQYF
TRBD2	TRBV20-1	TRBJ2-3	-	TGCAGTGCTAGATCCATGGGCGGGACTAGCGGGGGAACAGATACGCAGTATTTT	CSARSMGGTSGGTDTQYF
-	TRBV12-3/TRBV12-4	TRBJ1-5	-	TGTGCCAGCAGTTTAGGGGCACTCAATCAGCCCCAGCATTTT	CASSLGALNQPQHF
TRBD2	TRBV7-2	TRBJ2-7	few	TGTGCCAGCAATCCGGGACTAGCGGGCCACTACGAGCAGTACTTC	CASNPGLAGHYEQYF
-	TRBV7-9	TRBJ2-7	-	TGTGCCAGCAGCCCGTCGACAGGTCGGGACGAGCAGTACTTC	CASSPSTGRDEQYF
-	TRBV5-5	TRBJ2-3	-	TGTGCCAGCAGCTTGGGAGTGGCAGGGATGGGAGATACGCAGTATTTT	CASSLGVAGMGDTQYF
-	TRBV7-2	TRBJ2-1	-	TGTGCCAGCAGCTTAGAGAAGGGCTCCTACAATGAGCAGTTCTTC	CASSLEKGSYNEQFF
TRBD1	TRBV7-9	TRBJ2-3	once	TGTGCCAGCAGCAAGACAGGGGCGGGAGATACGCAGTATTTT	CASSKTGAGDTQYF
-	TRBV18	TRBJ2-5	few	TGTGCCAGCTCACCATGGACCCCTGGCGTTGCTCAAGAGACCCAGTACTTC	CASSPWTPGVAQETQYF
-	TRBV28	TRBJ2-5	few	TGTGCCAGCAGCCTCATCGAACAAGAGACCCAGTACTTC	CASSLIEQETQYF
-	TRBV20-1	TRBJ2-3	-	TGCAGTGCTAGTTTCGGCCTAACGATGGAGTATTTT	CSASFGLTMEYF
-	TRBV15	TRBJ2-3	-	TGTGCCACCAGCGCCCGGGGCACAGATACGCAGTATTTT	CATSARGTDTQYF
-	TRBV7-2	TRBJ2-1	-	TGTGCCAGCAGCTTAGCGGGGGTTCGTCTCTTGGGTGAGCAGTTCTTC	CASSLAGVRLLGEQFF
TRBD1	TRBV28	TRBJ1-5	few	TGTGCCAGCAGTATAACAGGGGGCGTGTATGCGGGTCAGCCCCAGCATTTT	CASSITGGVYAGQPQHF
-	TRBV2	TRBJ1-4	few	TGTGCCAGCAGTGACAGGGCTCAGTATGAAAAACTGTTTTTT	CASSDRAQYEKLFF
-	TRBV5-6	TRBJ2-6	-	TGTGCCAGCAGGACGGAAAGCTCTGGGGCCAACGTCCTGACTTTC	CASRTESSGANVLTF
TRBD1	TRBV2	TRBJ1-2	-	TGTGCCAGCCGGGGACAGAGCTATGGCTACACCTTC	CASRGQSYGYTF
-	TRBV10-3	TRBJ1-1	few	TGTGCCATCAGTGAGACCCAGGGGAGGAGGAACACTGAAGCTTTCTTT	CAISETQGRRNTEAFF
-	TRBV14	TRBJ2-1	few	TGTGCCAGCAGCCAAGTCCAAGGATACAATGAGCAGTTCTTC	CASSQVQGYNEQFF
-	TRBV30	TRBJ1-2	-	TGTGCCTGGAGTGTGGCAGGGTCCGACGGCTACACCTTC	CAWSVAGSDGYTF
TRBD1	TRBV12-3/TRBV12-4	TRBJ1-2	once	TGTGCCAGCAGTCCCCAGGACAGGGCCAGAGGCTACACCTTC	CASSPQDRARGYTF
-	TRBV5-1	TRBJ2-7	-	TGCGCCAGCAACCCTGGGGGGCCATTACCCTACGAGCAGTACTTC	CASNPGGPLPYEQYF
-	TRBV5-1	TRBJ2-3	few	TGCGCCAGCAGCATTGACTTGGGGTTCACAGATACGCAGTATTTT	CASSIDLGFTDTQYF
-	TRBV9	TRBJ1-5	few	TGTGCCAGCAGCGCTACCGGGACATACGATCAGCCCCAGCATTTT	CASSATGTYDQPQHF
-	TRBV7-6	TRBJ1-1	-	TGTGCCAGCAGCTTAGGCTACGGAGGTGAAGCTTTCTTT	CASSLGYGGEAFF
-	TRBV5-1	TRBJ2-5	few	TGCGCCAGCAGCTTGTACCAGCAAGAGACCCAGTACTTC	CASSLYQQETQYF
TRBD1	TRBV27	TRBJ1-2	-	TGTGCCAGCAGTATTACGGGACAGGGTGCATGGGGCTACACCTTC	CASSITGQGAWGYTF
TRBD2	TRBV5-5	TRBJ2-1	-	TGTGCCAGCAGCTTGGTACGGGGGGGCCCTAATGAGCAGTTCTTC	CASSLVRGGPNEQFF
-	TRBV24-1	TRBJ1-2	-	TGTGCCACCAGTGATTCAGGGTTTGGCTACACCTTC	CATSDSGFGYTF
-	TRBV4-1	TRBJ1-5	-	TGCGCCAGCAGCCAAGCTGACAGATCCGCGCAGCCCCAGCATTTT	CASSQADRSAQPQHF
TRBD2	TRBV4-3	TRBJ2-2	-	TGCGCCAGCAGCCGAGTAGGACTAGTAGGCACCGGGGAGCTGTTTTTT	CASSRVGLVGTGELFF
-	TRBV7-6	TRBJ2-7	many	TGTGCCAGCAGCCCCAAGATCCCCGGGGCTAGCAAATCCTACGAGCAGTACTTC	CASSPKIPGASKSYEQYF
-	TRBV7-3	TRBJ1-2	-	TGTGCCAGCAGCGACAACCCGATGACAGGCGATGGCTACACCTTC	CASSDNPMTGDGYTF
TRBD2	TRBV13	TRBJ2-7	-	TGTGCCAGCAGCTTAGGCCTGGTAGCGGGGGTTACCTACGAGCAGTACTTC	CASSLGLVAGVTYEQYF
TRBD1	TRBV7-9	TRBJ1-2	few	TGTGCCAGCAGCTCGACAGGGGGCAGAGGTGGCTACACCTTC	CASSSTGGRGGYTF
-	TRBV24-1	TRBJ1-2	-	TGTGCCACCAGTGACTCTAACCGGGACGTTAACTATGGCTACACCTTC	CATSDSNRDVNYGYTF
TRBD1	TRBV29-1	TRBJ2-4	-	TGCAGCGTTGTTGCCACAGGGGGCATTCAGTACTTC	CSVVATGGIQYF
-	TRBV4-1	TRBJ2-4	-	TGCGCCAGCAGCCAACCAGGGAGGGGGCAAGCCAAAAACATTCAGTACTTC	CASSQPGRGQAKNIQYF
-	TRBV5-6	TRBJ1-1	-	TGTGCCAGCAGCTTGGAGATGAACACTAAAGCTTTCTTT	CASSLEMNTKAFF
-	TRBV12-3/TRBV12-4	TRBJ2-7	-	TGTGCCAGCAGGCTAGGACGGTACTACGAGCAGTACTTC	CASRLGRYYEQYF
TRBD1	TRBV7-2	TRBJ1-1	-	TGTGCCAGTAGCTTAGTTCGGTGGGGACAGGGAGGAACTGAAGCTTTCTTT	CASSLVRWGQGGTEAFF
-	TRBV5-1	TRBJ1-1	-	TGCGCCAGCAGCTGGGCGGGGGTGGGCACTGAAGCTTTCTTT	CASSWAGVGTEAFF
TRBD2	TRBV4-3	TRBJ2-2	few	TGCGCCAGCAGCCCGGGAGGGGGGAAAACCGGGGAGCTGTTTTTT	CASSPGGGKTGELFF
-	TRBV12-3/TRBV12-4	TRBJ1-1	-	TGTGCCAGCAACAGGCACACTGAAGCTTTCTTT	CASNRHTEAFF
-	TRBV5-1	TRBJ2-7	-	TGCGCCAGCAGCGACCGTGAAGGGGGAGGGTACGAGCAGTACTTC	CASSDREGGGYEQYF
-	TRBV5-1	TRBJ2-7	once	TGCGCCAGCAGCTTGGGTTCAGGGGATGCCTACGAGCAGTACTTC	CASSLGSGDAYEQYF
TRBD1	TRBV20-1	TRBJ1-2	-	TGCAGTGCTAGACCGACTTGGGGCGACAGGGGCGGCTACACCTTC	CSARPTWGDRGGYTF
-	TRBV3-1	TRBJ2-1	-	TGTGCCAACAGCCAAGAAATAGGGCACATAAACAATGAGCAGTTCTTC	CANSQEIGHINNEQFF